This entry describes one T cell receptor (beta chain). The protocol was immunoSEQ multiplex PCR, while the TCRdb copy is restricted to in-frame clones and leaves out a portion. The sample holds about 36,000 clones; 60% to 85% are singletons and the top ten take 2%. These data originate in a study of blood T cell repertoires in COVID-19. In germline, CDR1 is MDHEN, CDR2 SYDVKM. The CDR3 extends over 16 amino acids. V shed 7 bases and J shed 0 bases, with 18 bases lying between them. The gene calls are TRBV28 and TRBJ1-1; D is unresolved. This clonotype was obtained from a man in his 60s with active COVID-19. Sequenced: peripheral blood. CDR3 residues: CASIPPGRALNTEAFF. CDR3 bases: TGTGCCAGCATCCCCCCGGGGAGGGCTTTGAACACTGAAGCTTTCTTT.